The clone carrying this TCR beta chain was detected ten times or more. Its antigen is unidentified. Germline V gene lookup returns CDR1 LNHDA and CDR2 SQIVND (reference sequence). V was clipped by 5 bases and J by 7 bases; unmatched bases: 7. The CDR3 runs to 14 residues. The entry originates in a study of molecular identifiers for immune sequencing clone quantification. Whole-study findings and limits: Shared barcodes on identical TCR molecules could underestimate the sizes of highly expanded clones. Clones of above 20 RNA copies carried over 98% of effector molecules; in naive cells they carried under 1%.

Methods described previously were used for bulk TCR libraries, and listed TCR primers were applied. TCRdb re-called the PCR reads with MiXCR, one entry per CDR3 protein. The table includes 490,000 or so distinct CDR3 sequences, roughly 26% detected once. This TCR was sampled from a human donor in good health. Some libraries in this study had Jurkat cell RNA spiked in. V usage is TRBV19 and J usage is TRBJ2-1, with 8 nucleotides matching TRBD2. Sequencing was performed on naive CD8+ T cells from blood, with Jurkat cell RNA spiked in. The subset is: FACS-sorted CD8+CD4-CCR7+CD45RA+ naive T cells. This CDR3 reads CASSFGRAKNEQFF. The DNA of the CDR3 is TGTGCCAGTAGTTTCGGGAGGGCCAAAAATGAGCAGTTCTTC.